This T cell receptor (beta chain) was captured in a study of T cells expressing NK-cell markers (dated by TCRdb to the early 2020s). With respect to the entire study: Three sorted T-cell subsets (CD3+CD56+NKG2C+, CD3+CD56+NKG2C- and CD3+CD56-NKG2C+) from under ten donors had their TCR beta-chain repertoires profiled. Among the eight sequenced donors, seven were HCMV-seropositive and one was HCMV-seronegative. The eight sequenced donors were randomly selected healthy volunteers, three men and five women. The libraries were sequenced on Illumina HiSeq 2000/2500, MiSeq or NextSeq, producing 2 x 150 bp reads.

HCMV serostatus was determined by detecting HCMV-specific IgG in serum with a commercial ELISA kit. Ficoll density gradient centrifugation was used to isolate peripheral blood mononuclear cells from blood. The paper's findings and limits, for the study overall: In over 5 donors, the dominant CD3+CD56+NKG2C+ clonotypes were among the top 10 CD8+ clonotypes and accounted for roughly 1.0-8% of CD8+ T cells. Those dominant clonotypes were again the most abundant among CD3+CD56-NKG2C+ cells in a few donors, at about 28.3-65%. Whether the expanded NKG2C-expressing T cell clones were specific for HCMV antigens remained unclear.

The CDR3 starts with the cysteine, ends with the phenylalanine, and has 16 residues. The entry carries no DNA sequence. Per the germline V gene (reference sequence), LNHNV is the CDR1 and YYDKDF is the CDR2. Instrument used: Illumina HiSeq 2000. 5'RACE template switching, by which a universal primer site and unique molecular identifiers were added, was used to make TCR beta cDNA libraries. Synthesis of cDNA was primed from the TCR beta constant segment and was followed by two consecutive PCR amplification steps. As for the authors' bioinformatics: MIGEC was used to demultiplex reads and group the reads by UMI, and MiTCR was used to assemble and quantify clonotypes. To exclude erroneous sequences, any TCR cDNA sequence not supported by at least two reads was discarded. Downstream repertoire analysis used the tcR package, and clonotypes were matched across fractions by CDR3 nucleotide sequence plus V segment. VDJmatch was used to annotate antigen specificity against VDJdb, with one amino acid substitution in CDR3 permitted. Based on TCRdb reprocessing of the reads, there is one entry per CDR3 protein sequence, and DNA is missing. The V and J calls reflect TCRdb's pipeline rather than the authors' work. This sample's table contains 160,000 or so distinct CDR3 sequences. The ten most abundant clones make up about 18% of the sample.

Note on this clonotype: Its target antigen remains unknown.

The chain is assembled from TRBV15 and TRBJ1-2; checking the TCRdb D call of TRBD1 is not possible without DNA. This clonotype was obtained from a woman between 18 and 69 years old in good health. Material: blood T cells: a sorted CD56 or NKG2C T cell subset, CD4+ or CD8+ T cells, or bulk PBMC T cells (not recorded which). The CDR3 amino acid sequence is: CATSRVPGQGPYGYTF.